These 30 T cell receptor beta chains came from one sample sequenced in a study of technical replicates of blood from a handful of donors. The assay was immunoSEQ multiplex PCR, and TCRdb's table has in-frame clones only and misses some. The sample has tens of thousands of clones, roughly 94% seen once; the top ten hold around 0.21%. Sequencing used T cells isolated from PBMCs. Source of these receptors: a human donor in good health.

This clone was picked up one time. J is TRBJ1-4 and V is TRBV11-2; TRBD1 aligns across 7 bases. From germline, CDR1 is SGHAT and CDR2 FQNNGV. There are 15 residues in the CDR3. Germline trimming cut 4 bases from V and 7 bases from J; bases unmatched to any gene: 9. CDR3 residues: CASSSVTGLGEKLFF. CDR3 DNA sequence: TGTGCCAGCAGCTCAGTGACAGGGCTTGGTGAAAAACTGTTTTTT.

V and J are TRBV11-2 and TRBJ2-4; TRBD1 matches at 7 bases. This CDR3 contains 14 residues. In germline, CDR1 is SGHAT, CDR2 FQNNGV. V dropped 3 bases and J dropped 9; count of bases not matched to a gene: 8. Written as DNA, the CDR3 is TGTGCCAGCAGCTTCGACAGGGCTGAGTTCATTCAGTACTTC. This translates into CASSFDRAEFIQYF.

This chain connects TRBV5-1 to TRBJ2-1, with TRBD2 matching over 12 bases. The CDR3 contains 15 residues. Germline values: CDR1 SGHRS, CDR2 YFSETQ. The trim removed 4 bases at V and 8 bases at J, leaving 7 bases unmatched. CDR3 coding DNA: TGCGCCAGCAGCCTCGGACTAGCGGGGTTAGATGAGCAGTTCTTC. It translates to CASSLGLAGLDEQFF.

The rearrangement links TRBV5-1 to TRBJ2-7, with 7 bases fitting TRBD1. V lost 1 base and J lost 4; bases outside the gene matches: 2. Germline CDR1 is SGHRS and CDR2 is YFSETQ. The CDR3 has 13 residues. The CDR3 DNA reads TGCGCCAGCAGCTTGACAGGGGAGTACGAGCAGTACTTC. Translated, it gives CASSLTGEYEQYF. The full variable domain, its missing parts supplied by reference TRBV5-1 and TRBJ2-7, is KAGVTQTPRYLIKTRGQQVTLSCSPISGHRSVSWYQQTPGQGLQFLFEYFSETQRNKGNFPGRFSGRQFSNSRSEMNVSTLELGDSALYLCASSLTGEYEQYFGPGTRLTVT.

This rearrangement joins TRBV5-1 to TRBJ2-5; maybe TRBD1 (6 bases). Trimming removed 4 bases at V and 5 bases at J, with 21 bases between. Germline V gives CDR1 SGHRS, CDR2 YFSETQ. The CDR3 sequence is 16 residues long. The CDR3 spells CASSERQVQRGETQYF. In DNA form, the CDR3 reads TGCGCCAGCAGCGAAAGACAGGTTCAACGCGGGGAGACCCAGTACTTC.

This clone came up once. This chain connects TRBV11-2 to TRBJ1-5; the D is unclear. The CDR3 spans 14 residues. The V gene lost 3 bases and the J gene lost 3 bases, with 9 bases spanning the gap. The germline gives CDR1 SGHAT, CDR2 FQNNGV. CDR3 in amino acids: CASSFGLNNQPQHF. DNA of the CDR3: TGTGCCAGCAGCTTTGGACTGAACAATCAGCCCCAGCATTTT.

The chain uses TRBV11-2 and TRBJ2-7; D not resolved. Per the germline V gene, CDR1 is SGHAT and CDR2 is FQNNGV. V lost 0 bases and J lost 0, with 9 bases in between. The CDR3 length is 15 residues. The CDR3 protein is CASSLERTSSYEQYF. Here the CDR3 DNA reads TGTGCCAGCAGCTTAGAACGCACAAGCTCCTACGAGCAGTACTTC. Full variable domain (missing parts from reference TRBV11-2 and TRBJ2-7): EAGVAQSPRYKIIEKRQSVAFWCNPISGHATLYWYQQILGQGPKLLIQFQNNGVVDDSQLPKDRFSAERLKGVDSTLKIQPAKLEDSAVYLCASSLERTSSYEQYFGPGTRLTVT.

The chain employs TRBV13 and TRBJ1-2, with 7 nucleotides matching TRBD1. V shed 3 bases, J shed 7 bases, and the junction held 14 bases outside the gene matches. The CDR3 has 16 amino acids. The V gene's germline CDR1 is PRHDT and CDR2 FYEKMQ (reference sequence). CDR3 sequence reads: CASSFKFRGVVSGYTF. In nucleotides, the CDR3 is TGTGCCAGCAGCTTTAAGTTCAGGGGGGTTGTTTCTGGCTACACCTTC.

The DNA of the CDR3 is TGTGCCATCAGTGAGTCTCTGGGGGCCACTGAAGCTTTCTTT. Its translation: CAISESLGATEAFF. This sequence joins TRBV10-3 and TRBJ1-1; D is possibly TRBD1 (6 bases). Trimming stripped 0 bases from V and 4 bases from J, with 9 bases between. Per germline, CDR1 ENHRY and CDR2 SYGVKD. This CDR3 is built from 14 residues.

The V and J genes are TRBV5-1 and TRBJ2-7, with D possibly matching TRBD1 (5 bases). V lost 5 bases and J lost 3, with 12 bases in between. From germline, CDR1 is SGHRS and CDR2 YFSETQ. There are 13 residues in the CDR3. CDR3 sequence reads: CASSSYRHYEQYF. Written as DNA, the CDR3 is TGCGCCAGCAGTTCTTACAGGCACTACGAGCAGTACTTC.

The J gene is TRBJ2-2, the V gene TRBV5-1; D may be TRBD1 (6 bases). Germline CDR1 is SGHRS and CDR2 is YFSETQ. The CDR3 contains 17 residues. V shed 0 bases and J shed 5 bases, with 17 bases lying between them. The CDR3 reads CASSLDTGSMRTGELFF. The CDR3 coding sequence is TGCGCCAGCAGCTTGGATACAGGGTCGATGAGGACCGGGGAGCTGTTTTTT.

The rearrangement uses TRBV10-3 and TRBJ1-1; TRBD1 matches at 10 bases. The J segment lost 4 bases and the V segment lost 1 base, leaving 3 bases of the junction unmatched. From germline, CDR1 is ENHRY and CDR2 SYGVKD. CDR3 length: 15 residues. The CDR3 reads CAISEWGQGTTEAFF. The CDR3 nucleotides read TGTGCCATCAGTGAGTGGGGACAGGGGACCACTGAAGCTTTCTTT.

This chain links TRBV7-2 with TRBJ2-1; TRBD2 is a possible D gene (7 bases). This CDR3 has 17 amino acids. Germline V gene data show CDR1 as SGHTA and CDR2 as FQGNSA. V was cut by 1 base and J by 5 bases, with 18 bases left in between. CDR3 amino acids: CASSLVWARGPNNEQFF. As DNA, the CDR3 is TGTGCCAGCAGCTTAGTTTGGGCGCGGGGGCCCAACAATGAGCAGTTCTTC. The whole variable domain, remainder taken from reference TRBV7-2 and TRBJ2-1, is GAGVSQSPSNKVTEKGKDVELRCDPISGHTALYWYRQSLGQGLEFLIYFQGNSAPDKSGLPSDRFSAERTGGSVSTLTIQRTQQEDSAVYLCASSLVWARGPNNEQFFGPGTRLTVL.

The CDR3 protein is CASSQATGVGYTF. The DNA for the CDR3 is TGTGCCAGCAGCCAAGCAACAGGGGTTGGCTACACCTTC. The rearrangement uses TRBV14 and TRBJ1-2; 7 bases map to TRBD1. V was clipped by 1 base and J by 7 bases; unmatched bases: 3. CDR1 is SGHDN and CDR2 is FVKESK in the germline V gene. The CDR3 is 13 amino acids. Based on the CDR3 plus reference TRBV14 and TRBJ1-2, the full variable domain is EAGVTQFPSHSVIEKGQTVTLRCDPISGHDNLYWYRRVMGKEIKFLLHFVKESKQDESGMPNNRFLAERTGGTYSTLKVQPAELEDSGVYFCASSQATGVGYTFGSGTRLTVV.

The count of this clone is one. The V and J genes are TRBV18 and TRBJ2-6; perhaps TRBD1 as D (5 bases). Germline V CDR1 and CDR2: KGHSH, LQKENI. The V gene lost 4 bases and the J gene lost 5 bases, with 9 bases spanning the gap. The CDR3 runs 14 residues. The DNA of the CDR3 is TGTGCCAGCTCACAGGGGAACTGGGCCAACGTCCTGACTTTC. This gives the protein CASSQGNWANVLTF.

This chain uses TRBV28 with TRBJ1-6; TRBD1 agrees at 7 bases. The CDR3 extends over 14 amino acids. The germline gives CDR1 MDHEN, CDR2 SYDVKM. V was clipped by 7 bases and J by 4 bases; unmatched bases: 4. The CDR3 loop is CASIGTVYNSPLHF. The DNA for the CDR3 is TGTGCCAGCATCGGGACAGTTTATAATTCACCCCTCCACTTT.

The chain joins TRBV10-3 to TRBJ2-1; TRBD1 matches 7 bases. The V and J ends lost 10 bases and 8 bases, in that order; junction bases with no gene match: 17. The CDR3 runs to 15 residues. Germline CDR1 reads ENHRY; CDR2 reads SYGVKD. CDR3 coding DNA: TGTGCCACCATGCCCCGGGACAGAGTTACGGATGAGCAGTTCTTC. Encoded protein: CATMPRDRVTDEQFF.

The chain recombines TRBV11-3 with TRBJ2-7; the D gene is possibly TRBD1 (6 bases). The V end was cut by 8 bases, the J end by 4 bases, with 18 bases between. The CDR3 runs 14 residues. Germline V CDR1 and CDR2: SGHNT, YENEEA. The CDR3 sequence: CASSSDWGQYEQYF. The CDR3 coding sequence is TGTGCCAGCTCCTCGGACTGGGGGCAGTACGAGCAGTACTTC.

This chain connects TRBV5-6 to TRBJ2-3, with D tentatively TRBD2 (6 bases). Trimming stripped 1 base from V and 5 bases from J, with 14 bases between. Per the germline V gene, CDR1 is SGHDT and CDR2 is YYEEEE. The CDR3 spans 15 residues. DNA for the CDR3: TGTGCCAGCAGCTTGAACGGGAGCCCGAGAGATACGCAGTATTTT. As protein: CASSLNGSPRDTQYF. The variable domain in full, completed from reference TRBV5-6 and TRBJ2-3, reads DAGVTQSPTHLIKTRGQQVTLRCSPKSGHDTVSWYQQALGQGPQFIFQYYEEEERQRGNFPDRFSGHQFPNYSSELNVNALLLGDSALYLCASSLNGSPRDTQYFGPGTRLTVL.

The chain uses TRBV14 and TRBJ2-7, with D unresolved. Trimming stripped 4 bases from V and 2 bases from J, with 6 bases between. The CDR3 is 12 amino acids. Germline assignment: CDR1 SGHDN and CDR2 FVKESK. DNA of the CDR3: TGTGCCAGCAGCCGATCGGCCTACGAGCAGTACTTC. Translating gives CASSRSAYEQYF.

The rearrangement joins TRBV5-6 to TRBJ2-7; D is perhaps TRBD1 (6 bases). This CDR3 is built from 15 residues. The V end was cut by 3 bases, the J end by 3 bases, with 16 bases between. Germline loops: CDR1 SGHDT, CDR2 YYEEEE. The CDR3 reads CASSWGRLRFYEQYF. The CDR3 DNA sequence: TGTGCCAGCAGCTGGGGGCGTCTAAGGTTCTACGAGCAGTACTTC. Full variable domain (rest looked up from reference TRBV5-6 and TRBJ2-7): DAGVTQSPTHLIKTRGQQVTLRCSPKSGHDTVSWYQQALGQGPQFIFQYYEEEERQRGNFPDRFSGHQFPNYSSELNVNALLLGDSALYLCASSWGRLRFYEQYFGPGTRLTVT.

This clone was observed a single time. This chain uses TRBV11-3 with TRBJ1-6, with TRBD1 matching 8 bases. Germline assignment: CDR1 SGHNT and CDR2 YENEEA. V lost 5 bases, J lost 0 bases, and 6 bases stayed unmatched. This CDR3 comprises 17 residues. The CDR3 is CASSGRGLSSYNSPLHF. In nucleotides, the CDR3 is TGTGCCAGCAGCGGCAGGGGGCTGAGCTCCTATAATTCACCCCTCCACTTT.

This chain links TRBV28 with TRBJ2-2, with D perhaps matching TRBD2 (5 bases). The V gene lost 0 bases and the J gene lost 6 bases, with 14 bases spanning the gap. Germline CDR1 and CDR2: MDHEN and SYDVKM. The CDR3 is made up of 16 amino acids. CDR3 in amino acids: CASSLWGRGSPGELFF. CDR3 DNA sequence: TGTGCCAGCAGTTTATGGGGCCGGGGTTCCCCCGGGGAGCTGTTTTTT. Full variable domain (outside the CDR3, taken from reference TRBV28 and TRBJ2-2): DVKVTQSSRYLVKRTGEKVFLECVQDMDHENMFWYRQDPGLGLRLIYFSYDVKMKEKGDIPEGYSVSREKKERFSLILESASTNQTSMYLCASSLWGRGSPGELFFGEGSRLTVL.

V gene TRBV5-1 combines with J gene TRBJ1-1; D uncertain. The CDR3 spans 14 residues. From germline, CDR1 is SGHRS and CDR2 YFSETQ. The V and J ends lost 1 base and 6 bases respectively, with 13 bases between them. CDR3 residues: CASSLTTDPPEAFF. DNA of the CDR3: TGCGCCAGCAGCTTGACCACAGATCCCCCTGAAGCTTTCTTT.

This clone was found once. The rearrangement links TRBV9 to TRBJ2-3; no firm D call. The CDR3 is made up of 12 amino acids. Germline-derived CDR1 and CDR2 are SGDLS and YYNGEE. Trimming shortened V by 0 bases and J by 6 bases, and 5 bases separated the two germline ends. The CDR3 loop reads CASSVVSDTQYF. CDR3 DNA sequence: TGTGCCAGCAGCGTAGTCTCTGATACGCAGTATTTT.

This chain uses TRBV18 with TRBJ1-5; 10 positions match TRBD1. V lost 5 bases, J lost 4 bases, and 5 bases stayed unmatched. CDR1 and CDR2 from the germline V gene are KGHSH and LQKENI. The CDR3 contains 15 residues. This CDR3 reads CASSGGQGVNQPQHF. The CDR3 nucleotides read TGTGCCAGCTCAGGAGGACAGGGGGTAAATCAGCCCCAGCATTTT.

The chain employs TRBV11-2 and TRBJ1-1; a weak D match, TRBD1 (5 bases). The germline CDR1 and CDR2 sequences are SGHAT and FQNNGV. The CDR3 loop spans 13 amino acids. Trimming left V 0 bases short and J 11 bases short, with 13 bases between. The CDR3 region has the DNA TGTGCCAGCAGCTTAGATCCCACAGGTCGGGCTTTCTTT. Translation gives CASSLDPTGRAFF. The whole variable domain, remainder taken from reference TRBV11-2 and TRBJ1-1, is EAGVAQSPRYKIIEKRQSVAFWCNPISGHATLYWYQQILGQGPKLLIQFQNNGVVDDSQLPKDRFSAERLKGVDSTLKIQPAKLEDSAVYLCASSLDPTGRAFFGQGTRLTVV.

The rearrangement uses TRBV10-2 and TRBJ2-5; D remains unclear. The V end lost 3 bases, the J end lost 5 bases, and 13 bases lay between the germline ends. This CDR3 is 14 amino acids long. Germline CDR1 reads WSHSY; CDR2 reads SAAADI. The CDR3 bases are TGCGCCAGCAGTGAACCACAGTCTGGGGAGACCCAGTACTTC. It is translated as CASSEPQSGETQYF.

The rearrangement joins TRBV5-1 to TRBJ2-7; TRBD1 agrees at 8 bases. Losses at the gene ends were 4 bases for V and 5 bases for J; bases not matched to a gene: 8. The CDR3 extends over 14 amino acids. The germline gives CDR1 SGHRS, CDR2 YFSETQ. Written as DNA, the CDR3 is TGCGCCAGCAGCCCGGGACAGGCGATGAACGAGCAGTACTTC. Translating gives CASSPGQAMNEQYF.

This sequence joins TRBV9 and TRBJ2-5, with 7 bases aligning to TRBD2. Germline V gene data show CDR1 as SGDLS and CDR2 as YYNGEE. CDR3 length: 13 residues. V gave up 4 bases and J gave up 5 bases; unmatched junction bases: 5. CDR3 sequence (DNA): TGTGCCAGCAGCCCCCTGGGGGGGGAGACCCAGTACTTC. It encodes CASSPLGGETQYF.